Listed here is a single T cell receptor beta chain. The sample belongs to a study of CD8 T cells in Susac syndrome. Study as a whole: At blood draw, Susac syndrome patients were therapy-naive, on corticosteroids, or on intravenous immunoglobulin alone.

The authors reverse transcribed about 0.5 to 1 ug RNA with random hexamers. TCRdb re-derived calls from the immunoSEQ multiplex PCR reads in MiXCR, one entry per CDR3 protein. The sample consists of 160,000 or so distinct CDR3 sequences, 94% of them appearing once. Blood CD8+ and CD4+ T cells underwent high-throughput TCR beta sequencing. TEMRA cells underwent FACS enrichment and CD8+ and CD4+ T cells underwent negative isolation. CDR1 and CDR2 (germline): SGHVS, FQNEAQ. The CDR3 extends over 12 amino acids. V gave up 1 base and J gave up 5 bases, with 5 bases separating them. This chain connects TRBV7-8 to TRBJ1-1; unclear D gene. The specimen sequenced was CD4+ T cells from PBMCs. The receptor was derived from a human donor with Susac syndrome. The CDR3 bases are TGTGCCAGCAGCTTAGTTGAGACTGAAGCTTTCTTT. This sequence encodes CASSLVETEAFF.